This TCR beta chain originates from a study of T cell responses to AZD1222 COVID-19 vaccine. The assay was immunoSEQ multiplex PCR, and TCRdb's table has in-frame clones only and misses some. Of about 110,000 clones listed, 94% were seen once; the top ten hold around 3%. Germline CDR1 is SGHRS and CDR2 is YFSETQ. Deletions cut 5 bases from V and 4 bases from J, with 17 bases between. The CDR3 spans 15 residues. The sequencing used peripheral blood, collected 28 days after the second AZD1222 dose. The V call is TRBV5-1, the J call TRBJ2-3, with a tentative D call TRBD2 (7 bases). The TCR was taken from an adult who received the AZD1222 COVID-19 vaccine. The CDR3, as DNA: TGCGCCAGCAGTAATCGGGGGGCGAATCCAGATACGCAGTATTTT. Translated: CASSNRGANPDTQYF.